This TCR beta chain was recorded in a study of post-analysis software for immune sequencing data. Study summary: Several disease courses (relapsing-remitting, secondary progressive and progressive-relapsing) of multiple sclerosis were included.

The TCR beta cDNA libraries contained unique molecular identifiers. Yield was 500,000 to 600,000 cDNA molecules from around 1 to 9.1 million T cells. TCRdb passed the PCR reads through MiXCR, listing each CDR3 protein once. The table shows roughly 540,000 distinct CDR3 sequences, with around 34% occurring only once. The table lists this clonotype with a few counts. The antigen is undetermined. Trimming at V came to 6 bases and at J to 3 bases, leaving 8 bases not matched to a gene. The CDR3 is 15 residues long. General study findings and limits: Five or six TRBV segments, including TRBV5-6, TRBV5-1 and TRBV20-1, were more frequent in patients than controls. Strong co-clustering by F measure was evident for samples that had been prepared in the same batch. Multiple sclerosis patients had significantly lower normalized Chao1 diversity than controls.

Sample: blood. The V and J genes are TRBV12-3 or TRBV12-4 and TRBJ1-1, with 9 bases fitting TRBD1. This TCR was sampled from a girl aged 2 to 17 with multiple sclerosis. The CDR3 is CASSRPGQGYTEAFF. CDR3 nucleotide sequence: TGTGCCAGCAGCCGGCCGGGACAGGGTTACACTGAAGCTTTCTTT.